Following are 4 T cell receptor beta chains from one sample sequenced in a study of blood T cell repertoires in COVID-19. This table comes from immunoSEQ multiplex PCR, and its TCRdb copy is limited to in-frame clones, with some not included. The sample comprises about 110,000 clones, about 91% of which are singletons, and about 6.8% rests with the top ten. The sequenced sample consisted of peripheral blood. Receptor source: a man aged 50 to 59 with active or convalescent COVID-19.

The J gene is TRBJ2-1, the V gene TRBV5-1; 12 bases align to TRBD1. The CDR3 runs 14 residues. Germline CDR1 SGHRS, CDR2 YFSETQ. V shed 2 bases, J shed 9 bases, and the junction held 3 bases outside the gene matches. The DNA for the CDR3 is TGCGCCAGCAGCTTAGGGACAGGGGGCCTTGAGCAGTTCTTC. Translation gives CASSLGTGGLEQFF.

The chain carries TRBV7-2 and TRBJ1-5; D is perhaps TRBD1 (5 bases). Germline-derived CDR1 and CDR2 are SGHTA and FQGNSA. There are 13 residues in the CDR3. Trimming took off 4 bases at V and 4 bases at J, with 8 bases between the two ends. The CDR3 spells CASSSDRNQPQHF. CDR3 DNA sequence: TGTGCCAGCAGCTCTGACAGAAATCAGCCCCAGCATTTT.

The chain uses TRBV27 and TRBJ1-6; D possibly corresponds to TRBD1 (5 bases). Per the germline V gene, CDR1 is MNHEY and CDR2 is SMNVEV (reference sequence). Trimming left V 2 bases short and J 7 bases short, with 15 bases between. The CDR3 loop spans 16 amino acids. The CDR3 DNA reads as TGTGCCAGCAGTTTAGACACGGCACGGGGGAATTCACCCCTCCACTTT. This encodes CASSLDTARGNSPLHF.

The chain has TRBV18 and TRBJ2-7; D not certain. Trimming stripped 4 bases from V and 0 bases from J, with 4 bases between. This CDR3 region has 12 residues. Per the germline V gene, CDR1 is KGHSH and CDR2 is LQKENI. In nucleotides, the CDR3 is TGTGCCAGCTCACAAGCCTCCTACGAGCAGTACTTC. Protein product: CASSQASYEQYF.